This TCR beta chain was found in a study of vaccination and CD4 T cells after COVID-19. Study overall: SARS-CoV-2, HCoV-NL63, HCoV-OC43 and HCoV-229E supplied the overlapping spike peptides used to stimulate cells.

Stated treatment: approximately 9-day PBMC culture with coronavirus spike peptide pools or control peptides (ViraFEST assay). Following culture for approximately ten days, CD4+ T cells were isolated by negative selection. The assay that was used to sequence DNA from cultured CD4+ T cells was the Oncomine TCR Beta short-read assay. TCRdb itself ran the PCR reads through MiXCR, one entry per CDR3 protein. The table has approximately 11,000 distinct CDR3 sequences, 64% seen once. Remarks on this clonotype: No antigen is known for it.

The sequenced material came from CD4+ T cells from blood, cultured in vitro. This clonotype was sampled from a human donor who had recovered from COVID-19.

The chain's CDR3 is CASTSSRWGSSNQPQHF. As DNA, the CDR3 is TGTGCCAGTACCTCTTCGAGGTGGGGGTCTAGCAATCAGCCCCAGCATTTT. V and J are TRBV19 and TRBJ1-5, with D possibly matching TRBD1 (5 bases). Germline CDR1 and CDR2: LNHDA and SQIVND (reference sequence). CDR3 length: 17 residues. The V gene lost 7 bases and the J gene lost 0 bases, with 19 bases spanning the gap.